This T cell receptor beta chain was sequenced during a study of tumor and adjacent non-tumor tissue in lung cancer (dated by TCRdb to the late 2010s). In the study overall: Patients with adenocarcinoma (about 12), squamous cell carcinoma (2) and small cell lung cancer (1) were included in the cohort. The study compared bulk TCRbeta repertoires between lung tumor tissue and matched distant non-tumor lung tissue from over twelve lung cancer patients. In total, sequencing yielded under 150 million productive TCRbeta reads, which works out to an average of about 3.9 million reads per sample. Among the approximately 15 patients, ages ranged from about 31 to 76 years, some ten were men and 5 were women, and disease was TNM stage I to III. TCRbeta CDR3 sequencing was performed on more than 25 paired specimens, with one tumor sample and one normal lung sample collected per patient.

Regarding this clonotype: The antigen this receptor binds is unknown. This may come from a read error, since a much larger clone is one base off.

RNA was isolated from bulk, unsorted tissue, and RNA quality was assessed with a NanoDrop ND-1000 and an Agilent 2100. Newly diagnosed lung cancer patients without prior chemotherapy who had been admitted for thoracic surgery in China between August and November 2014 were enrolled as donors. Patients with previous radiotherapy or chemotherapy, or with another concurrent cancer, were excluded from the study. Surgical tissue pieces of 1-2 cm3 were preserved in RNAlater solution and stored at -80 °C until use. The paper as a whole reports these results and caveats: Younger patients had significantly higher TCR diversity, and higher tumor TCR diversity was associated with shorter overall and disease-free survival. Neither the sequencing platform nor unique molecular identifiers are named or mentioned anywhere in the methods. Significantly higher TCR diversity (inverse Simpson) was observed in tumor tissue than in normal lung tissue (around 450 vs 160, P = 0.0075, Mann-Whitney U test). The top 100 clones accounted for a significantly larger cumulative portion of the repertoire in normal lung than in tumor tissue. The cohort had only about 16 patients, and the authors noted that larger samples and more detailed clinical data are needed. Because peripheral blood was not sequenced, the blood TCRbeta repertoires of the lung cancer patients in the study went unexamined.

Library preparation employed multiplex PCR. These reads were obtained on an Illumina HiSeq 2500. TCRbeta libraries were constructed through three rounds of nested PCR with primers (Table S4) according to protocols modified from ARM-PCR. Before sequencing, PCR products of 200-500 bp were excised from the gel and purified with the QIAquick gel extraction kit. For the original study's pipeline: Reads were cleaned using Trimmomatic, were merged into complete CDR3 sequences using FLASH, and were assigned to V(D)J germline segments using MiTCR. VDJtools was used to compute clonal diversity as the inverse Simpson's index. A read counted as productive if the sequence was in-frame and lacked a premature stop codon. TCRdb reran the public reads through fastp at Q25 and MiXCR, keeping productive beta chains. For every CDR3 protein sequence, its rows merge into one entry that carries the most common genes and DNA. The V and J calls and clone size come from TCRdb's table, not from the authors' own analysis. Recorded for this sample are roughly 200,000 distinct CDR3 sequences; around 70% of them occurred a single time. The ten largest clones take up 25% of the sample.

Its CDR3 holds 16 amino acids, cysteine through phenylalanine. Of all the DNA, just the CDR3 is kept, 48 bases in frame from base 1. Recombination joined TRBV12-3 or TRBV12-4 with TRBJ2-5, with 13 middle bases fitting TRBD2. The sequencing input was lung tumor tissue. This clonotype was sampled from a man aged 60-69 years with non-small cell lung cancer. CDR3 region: CVSSLTSGGGQETQYF. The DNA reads TGTGTCAGCAGTCTAACTAGCGGGGGGGGACAAGAGACCCAGTACTTC.